The 16 T cell receptor beta chains given below trace back to one sample, sequenced in a study of regulatory T cells in long-lasting Graves disease. HTBI primers from iRepertoire and Arm-PCR of CDR3 regions yielded the TCR beta libraries. Via MiXCR, TCRdb re-called the multiplex PCR reads, giving one row per CDR3 protein. The table has approximately 400,000 distinct CDR3 sequences, 23% seen once. The sample's time point: persistent/refractory GD, antithyroid drugs over 5 years with positive TRAb. The TCR library was made from RNA that had been extracted from PBMCs in TRIzol. The sample in question was peripheral blood mononuclear cells (PBMCs), obtained when the disease was refractory, from a patient treated with antithyroid drugs. Receptor source: a female donor with Graves disease.

There are many counts of this clonotype. The chain has TRBV13 and TRBJ2-5; 7 positions match TRBD1. Trimming at V came to 4 bases and at J to 7 bases, leaving 6 bases not matched to a gene. Germline V gene sequence: CDR1 PRHDT, CDR2 FYEKMQ (reference sequence). The CDR3 is 13 amino acids. The CDR3 DNA follows: TGTGCCAGCAGCTCAAACAGGGGATCGACCCAGTACTTC. Translated: CASSSNRGSTQYF. Full variable domain (remainder filled in from reference TRBV13 and TRBJ2-5): AAGVIQSPRHLIKEKRETATLKCYPIPRHDTVYWYQQGPGQDPQFLISFYEKMQSDKGSIPDRFSAQQFSDYHSELNMSSLELGDSALYFCASSSNRGSTQYFGPGTRLLVL.

This chain joins TRBV18 and TRBJ1-2, with D perhaps matching TRBD1 (5 bases). This CDR3 region has 14 residues. The V and J ends lost 6 bases and 3 bases respectively, with 14 bases between them. The V gene's germline CDR1 is KGHSH and CDR2 LQKENI. This chain's CDR3 is CASSSGQLDYGYTF. The CDR3 nucleotides are TGTGCCAGCTCCTCGGGGCAGCTCGACTATGGCTACACCTTC.

As to this clonotype: A much bigger clone sits one base away, suggesting this may be a read error. The genes are TRBV25-1 and TRBJ1-4; 12 bases map to TRBD1. V was pared by 5 bases and J by 8 bases, with 6 bases of the junction left unmatched. The CDR3 runs 15 residues. The V gene's germline CDR1 is MGHDK and CDR2 SYGVNS. Here the CDR3 reads CASSIAGTGGEKLFF. Written as DNA, the CDR3 is TGTGCCAGCAGTATCGCCGGGACAGGGGGCGAAAAACTGTTTTTT.

The chain uses TRBV25-1 and TRBJ1-1; D remains ambiguous. CDR1 and CDR2 (germline): MGHDK, SYGVNS. The V end lost 6 bases, the J end lost 5 bases, and 13 bases lay between the germline ends. This CDR3 region has 13 residues. The CDR3 DNA is TGTGCCAGCAGCGCTGGGCGAGGGACTGAAGCTTTCTTT. Encoded protein: CASSAGRGTEAFF. Filled out from reference TRBV25-1 and TRBJ1-1, the complete variable domain reads EADIYQTPRYLVIGTGKKITLECSQTMGHDKMYWYQQDPGMELHLIHYSYGVNSTEKGDLSSESTVSRIRTEHFPLTLESARPSHTSQYLCASSAGRGTEAFFGQGTRLTVV.

This clonotype was detected many times. This sequence joins TRBV29-1 and TRBJ1-5, with unresolved D. The CDR3 covers 12 residues. Trimming pared 4 bases from V and 3 bases from J, leaving 7 bases between. The germline CDR1 and CDR2 sequences are SQVTM and ANQGSEA. CDR3 sequence: CSVGVNNQPQHF. In DNA, the CDR3 is TGCAGCGTTGGTGTCAACAATCAGCCCCAGCATTTT. The full variable domain, completed using reference TRBV29-1 and TRBJ1-5, is SAVISQKPSRDICQRGTSLTIQCQVDSQVTMMFWYRQQPGQSLTLIATANQGSEATYESGFVIDKFPISRPNLTFSTLTVSNMSPEDSSIYLCSVGVNNQPQHFGDGTRLSIL.

This clonotype has a count of ten or more. The chain employs TRBV20-1 and TRBJ1-4; D is undetermined. Trimming removed 1 base from V and 0 bases from J, with 15 bases in between. CDR1 DFQATT and CDR2 SNEGSKA come from the germline V gene (reference sequence). This CDR3 contains 17 residues. In nucleotides, the CDR3 is TGCAGTGCTAGAGGGCCTCGGGTTAGGGCAACTAATGAAAAACTGTTTTTT. Amino acid sequence: CSARGPRVRATNEKLFF.

The chain employs TRBV12-3 or TRBV12-4 and TRBJ2-7; no clear D gene. The CDR3 spans 14 residues. Trimming took 5 bases from V and 1 from J, leaving 12 bases between them. CDR3 in DNA: TGTGCCAGCAGTCCACACCCGACATCCTACGAGCAGTACTTC. It codes for CASSPHPTSYEQYF.

Many counts were recorded for this clonotype. The chain has TRBV2 and TRBJ1-5; D not resolved. Between the trimmed V and J ends, which lost 4 bases and 2 bases, there was a span of 6 bases. The CDR3 is made up of 13 amino acids. CDR1 is SNHLY, CDR2 FYNNEI, per germline. CDR3 in amino acids: CASSADGNQPQHF. The CDR3 bases are TGTGCCAGCAGTGCTGACGGCAATCAGCCCCAGCATTTT.

This clonotype was picked up many times. This chain links TRBV6-1 with TRBJ1-6, with 7 bases that match TRBD1. The CDR3 is made up of 14 amino acids. Germline-derived CDR1 and CDR2 are MNHNS and SASEGT. With V trimmed by 4 bases and J by 9 bases, 6 bases remained unmatched. The CDR3 protein is CASSATGKSSPLHF. DNA for the CDR3: TGTGCCAGCAGTGCGACAGGGAAGAGTTCACCCCTCCACTTT.

At least ten counts were recorded for this clonotype. V and J are TRBV27 and TRBJ2-7; TRBD1 agrees at 10 bases. Germline CDR1 and CDR2: MNHEY and SMNVEV (reference sequence). The CDR3 length is 17 residues. Unmatched junction bases numbered 9, after V lost 4 bases and J lost 0 bases. DNA of the CDR3: TGTGCCAGCAGTTCGCCTTCCGGGACAGGGGTCTCCTACGAGCAGTACTTC. It codes for CASSSPSGTGVSYEQYF.

The V and J genes are TRBV7-9 and TRBJ1-2; D unresolved. The CDR3 covers 14 residues. Per the germline V gene, CDR1 is SEHNR and CDR2 is FQNEAQ (reference sequence). V was cut by 5 bases and J by 2 bases, with 12 bases left in between. CDR3 nucleotide sequence: TGTGCCAGCAGCCCCCAGGTGTTAAACTATGGCTACACCTTC. It specifies CASSPQVLNYGYTF.

This clonotype has a handful of counts. The V and J genes are TRBV25-1 and TRBJ2-2; 8 bases map to TRBD1. CDR3 length equals 15 residues. Germline V gene data show CDR1 as MGHDK and CDR2 as SYGVNS. V lost 7 bases, J lost 6 bases, and 10 bases stayed unmatched. In DNA form, the CDR3 reads TGTGCCAGCACCTTAGCCGGGACAGGCTCCGGGGAGCTGTTTTTT. Translation gives CASTLAGTGSGELFF.

The V call is TRBV5-1, the J call TRBJ1-1; 7 bases fit TRBD1. The V gene end was trimmed by 0 bases and the J gene end by 7 bases; junction bases not matched to a gene: 6. The CDR3 runs 14 residues. Germline CDR1 and CDR2: SGHRS and YFSETQ. This CDR3 is CASSLGTGSLEAFF. CDR3 in DNA: TGCGCCAGCAGCTTGGGGACAGGAAGCCTTGAAGCTTTCTTT.

V and J are TRBV28 and TRBJ1-2, with 9 bases that match TRBD1. The CDR3 totals 12 residues. Germline V CDR1 and CDR2: MDHEN, SYDVKM. The junction had 6 bases not matched to a gene; V was cut back by 11 bases and J by 5 bases. This chain's CDR3 is CACGDRVYGYTF. CDR3 nucleotides: TGTGCCTGCGGGGACAGGGTGTATGGCTACACCTTC.

This clonotype was detected ten times or more. The gene calls are TRBV28 and TRBJ1-5; D possibly corresponds to TRBD1 (5 bases). The CDR3 is made up of 13 amino acids. Trimming removed 9 bases at V and 7 bases at J, with 16 bases between. CDR1 is MDHEN, CDR2 SYDVKM, per germline. The CDR3 spells CASSFRGGQPQHF. CDR3 sequence (DNA): TGTGCCAGTTCCTTCCGTGGGGGGCAGCCCCAGCATTTT.

This clonotype was seen repeatedly, ten times or more. The chain has TRBV5-1 and TRBJ1-5; 9 positions agree with TRBD1. Germline trimming cut 7 bases from V and 3 bases from J; bases unmatched to any gene: 8. The CDR3 is 15 amino acids. CDR1 is SGHRS and CDR2 is YFSETQ in the germline V gene. The CDR3 DNA reads as TGCGCCAGCCGTCAGGGACAGGGTGACAATCAGCCCCAGCATTTT. Residues: CASRQGQGDNQPQHF.